These 20 T cell receptor beta chains share one sample of origin, sequenced in a study of PD-L1 blockade in urothelial cancer. Sequenced by immunoSEQ multiplex PCR; TCRdb stores in-frame clones only, minus some. The data show roughly 43,000 clones, over 65% seen once. The source was PBMCs, collected around atezolizumab (anti-PD-L1) treatment. The receptors originated from a man aged 70 or older with urothelial cancer.

The J gene is TRBJ1-1, the V gene TRBV29-1; D not resolved. This CDR3 has 14 residues. CDR1 is SQVTM and CDR2 is ANQGSEA in the germline V gene. Trimming removed 3 bases from V and 1 base from J, with 12 bases in between. CDR3 in DNA: TGCAGCGTTGAGGAAGAGGCCCCGAACACTGAAGCTTTCTTT. Translating gives CSVEEEAPNTEAFF. Drawing the rest from reference TRBV29-1 and TRBJ1-1, the complete variable domain is SAVISQKPSRDICQRGTSLTIQCQVDSQVTMMFWYRQQPGQSLTLIATANQGSEATYESGFVIDKFPISRPNLTFSTLTVSNMSPEDSSIYLCSVEEEAPNTEAFFGQGTRLTVV.

The V gene is TRBV19, the J gene TRBJ1-4; TRBD1 might be the D (6 bases). Trimming stripped 3 bases from V and 7 bases from J, with 15 bases between. Germline CDR1 and CDR2: LNHDA and SQIVND (reference sequence). The CDR3 extends over 15 amino acids. CDR3 sequence reads: CASSILLTGREKLFF. CDR3 coding DNA: TGTGCCAGTAGTATCCTCCTAACAGGGCGTGAAAAACTGTTTTTT.

CDR3 protein: CASSSGTNYEQYF. The CDR3 DNA sequence: TGTGCCAGCAGCTCGGGGACTAACTACGAGCAGTACTTC. The genes are TRBV11-3 and TRBJ2-7; 7 nucleotides align to TRBD2. CDR1 and CDR2 from the germline V gene are SGHNT and YENEEA. Trimming took 4 bases from V and 3 from J; bases not matched to a gene: 3. CDR3 length: 13 amino acids.

The V and J genes are TRBV11-2 and TRBJ1-5; D unresolved. CDR3 size: 13 residues. The V and J ends lost 0 bases and 4 bases respectively, with 4 bases between them. CDR1 and CDR2 from the germline V gene are SGHAT and FQNNGV. Written as DNA, the CDR3 is TGTGCCAGCAGCTTAGATTATAATCAGCCCCAGCATTTT. Its protein product is CASSLDYNQPQHF. The full variable domain, its missing parts supplied by reference TRBV11-2 and TRBJ1-5, is EAGVAQSPRYKIIEKRQSVAFWCNPISGHATLYWYQQILGQGPKLLIQFQNNGVVDDSQLPKDRFSAERLKGVDSTLKIQPAKLEDSAVYLCASSLDYNQPQHFGDGTRLSIL.

The chain links TRBV7-9 to TRBJ2-3; D is undetermined. Germline assignment: CDR1 SEHNR and CDR2 FQNEAQ (reference sequence). Trimming took 1 base from V and 3 from J, leaving 11 bases between them. This CDR3 has 15 residues. The CDR3 DNA is TGTGCCAGCAGCTTAGGCACAGTATTAACAGATACGCAGTATTTT. Amino acids: CASSLGTVLTDTQYF.

The chain combines TRBV5-1 with TRBJ2-5; TRBD2 matches 10 bases. CDR1 and CDR2 from the germline V gene are SGHRS and YFSETQ. The CDR3 runs to 14 residues. The junction had 6 bases not matched to a gene; V was cut back by 7 bases and J by 3 bases. The chain's CDR3 is CASYPAGGEETQYF. The CDR3 DNA is TGCGCCAGCTACCCAGCGGGAGGGGAAGAGACCCAGTACTTC.

The chain has TRBV5-3 and TRBJ1-2; 10 bases agree with TRBD1. TRBV5-3 is recorded as an ORF, its role being uncertain. The CDR3 extends over 23 amino acids. With 0 bases clipped from V and 4 bases from J, the junction kept 27 bases outside the gene matches. This CDR3 reads CARSLALPTSTKRQGAQVYGYTF. The CDR3 bases are TGTGCCAGAAGCTTGGCCCTGCCCACATCAACAAAAAGACAGGGGGCGCAGGTCTATGGCTACACCTTC.

V and J are TRBV15 and TRBJ2-7; TRBD1 matches 7 bases. The germline CDR1 and CDR2 sequences are LNHNV and YYDKDF (reference sequence). The trim removed 3 bases at V and 3 bases at J, leaving 2 bases unmatched. The length of the CDR3 is 13 residues. The chain's CDR3 is CATSSSGGYEQYF. The CDR3 nucleotides are TGTGCCACCAGCAGCTCAGGGGGCTACGAGCAGTACTTC.

The chain employs TRBV5-1 and TRBJ2-1, with D hard to call. CDR1 SGHRS and CDR2 YFSETQ come from the germline V gene. The CDR3 runs to 11 residues. V was clipped by 0 bases and J by 9 bases, with 4 bases between them. The CDR3 protein is CASSLAGEQFF. The CDR3 region has the DNA TGCGCCAGCAGCTTGGCGGGTGAGCAGTTCTTC.

This sequence joins TRBV30 and TRBJ1-2; D perhaps matches TRBD1 (6 bases). CDR1 GTSNPN and CDR2 SVGIG come from the germline V gene (reference sequence). V lost 3 bases and J 6 bases, leaving 17 bases between the germline ends. CDR3 length: 14 amino acids. This CDR3 is CAWRDSGAGNGYTF. CDR3 bases: TGTGCCTGGAGGGATTCAGGGGCAGGAAATGGCTACACCTTC.

The V call is TRBV30, the J call TRBJ1-1; D is uncertain. The CDR3 totals 12 residues. Germline loops: CDR1 GTSNPN, CDR2 SVGIG (reference sequence). V gave up 0 bases and J gave up 4 bases, with 6 bases separating them. The CDR3 sequence: CAWSVLSTEAFF. CDR3 nucleotides: TGTGCCTGGAGTGTACTAAGCACTGAAGCTTTCTTT.

The rearrangement joins TRBV5-6 to TRBJ2-7; D is unresolved. Trimming took 4 bases from V and 0 from J, leaving 14 bases between them. This CDR3 contains 15 residues. The germline V gene has CDR1 SGHDT and CDR2 YYEEEE. CDR3 in DNA: TGTGCCAGCAGCACCGACACCGCGAGCTCCTACGAGCAGTACTTC. Translation gives CASSTDTASSYEQYF.

This sequence joins TRBV28 and TRBJ2-1; perhaps TRBD2 as D (5 bases). In germline, CDR1 is MDHEN, CDR2 SYDVKM. The germline V and J ends were trimmed by 2 bases and 4 bases, with 12 bases remaining between them. CDR3 size: 15 residues. This CDR3 reads CASSLRESEYNEQFF. CDR3 nucleotides: TGTGCCAGCAGTTTAAGGGAGAGCGAATACAATGAGCAGTTCTTC.

In this sample, this clone turned up once. The V call is TRBV7-8, the J call TRBJ1-1; TRBD1 agrees at 8 bases. CDR3 length: 14 residues. V was pared by 5 bases and J by 10 bases, with 12 bases of the junction left unmatched. Germline lookup yields CDR1 SGHVS and CDR2 FQNEAQ. This chain's CDR3 is CASSPDRASDRAFF. In nucleotides, the CDR3 is TGTGCCAGCAGCCCGGACAGGGCGAGTGATCGAGCTTTCTTT.

V gene TRBV7-9 combines with J gene TRBJ1-2, with 8 positions matching TRBD1. Germline loops: CDR1 SEHNR, CDR2 FQNEAQ (reference sequence). The J segment lost 7 bases and the V segment lost 4 bases, leaving 8 bases of the junction unmatched. This CDR3 is 14 amino acids long. CDR3 nucleotide sequence: TGTGCCAGCAGCTACAATCAGGGGGCGGGTGGCTACACCTTC. Translated, it gives CASSYNQGAGGYTF.

J is TRBJ2-2 and V is TRBV7-9; TRBD1 might be the D (6 bases). The V and J ends lost 9 bases and 2 bases respectively, with 13 bases between them. CDR1 is SEHNR, CDR2 FQNEAQ, per germline (reference sequence). The CDR3 has 14 amino acids. The CDR3 region has the DNA TGTGCCAGGTCGACAGGAACCAACACCGGGGAGCTGTTTTTT. Its translation is CARSTGTNTGELFF. Filled out from reference TRBV7-9 and TRBJ2-2, the complete variable domain reads DTGVSQNPRHKITKRGQNVTFRCDPISEHNRLYWYRQTLGQGPEFLTYFQNEAQLEKSRLLSDRFSAERPKGSFSTLEIQRTEQGDSAMYLCARSTGTNTGELFFGEGSRLTVL.

The CDR3 is CASSYAQGEPQHF. The CDR3 nucleotides are TGTGCCAGCAGTTACGCTCAGGGGGAGCCCCAGCATTTT. The chain carries TRBV6-6 and TRBJ1-5; 7 positions agree with TRBD1. The ends lost 2 bases at V and 8 bases at J; junction bases unmatched: 3. The V gene's germline CDR1 is MNHNY and CDR2 SVGAGI (reference sequence). This CDR3 region has 13 residues.

The V gene is TRBV9, the J gene TRBJ2-1, with 14 nucleotides matching TRBD2. CDR1 is SGDLS, CDR2 YYNGEE, per germline. V lost 2 bases, J lost 7 bases, and 11 bases stayed unmatched. This CDR3 region has 18 residues. The CDR3 protein is CASSVDMGLAGEVNEQFF. The CDR3 coding sequence is TGTGCCAGCAGCGTCGATATGGGACTAGCGGGAGAGGTTAATGAGCAGTTCTTC.

The rearrangement links TRBV6-5 to TRBJ1-1; 9 positions agree with TRBD1. Germline lookup yields CDR1 MNHEY and CDR2 SVGAGI. The CDR3 totals 14 residues. The ends lost 5 bases at V and 2 bases at J; junction bases unmatched: 3. CDR3 in amino acids: CASSTGQGNTEAFF. Here the CDR3 DNA reads TGTGCCAGCAGTACGGGACAGGGAAACACTGAAGCTTTCTTT.

The CDR3 bases are TGTGCCAGCAGCCCGCGCGTGTGGGGCTACACCTTC. Amino acid sequence: CASSPRVWGYTF. The rearrangement joins TRBV11-2 to TRBJ1-2; no definite D call. Germline assignment: CDR1 SGHAT and CDR2 FQNNGV. V lost 5 bases and J lost 8, with 12 bases in between. The CDR3 extends over 12 amino acids.